A selection of T cell receptor beta chains follows, all from one sample in a study of T cell repertoires in cytomegalovirus infection. TCRdb reprocessed the reads with MiXCR, giving one entry per CDR3 protein. The repertoire holds approximately 750,000 distinct CDR3 sequences, with 35% as singletons. Sequencing was performed on PBMCs. These receptors all stem from a human donor in good health (CMV status not recorded). Some clones in this sample may be carry-over from other donors' samples. Each CDR3 is given with its conserved first and last residue. The D gene is left open where the match is weak. Size is omitted from some rows. Given values are once, few, many or a class for expanded clones.

>TRBD2|17|TRBV7-2|few|TRBJ2-1
TGTGCCAGCAGCTTAAGGTCGACGGGACTAGCGCTCCCGGTCGAGTTCTTC
CASSLRSTGLALPVEFF
>NA|14|TRBV6-4|many|TRBJ2-2
TGTGCCAGCAGTGACCACGAGAACACCGGGGAGCTGTTTTTT
CASSDHENTGELFF
>NA|15|TRBV7-2|few|TRBJ2-5
TGTGCCAGCAGCTTAGCGGGGATAGGCCAAGAGACCCAGTACTTC
CASSLAGIGQETQYF
>TRBD2|19|TRBV6-5|few|TRBJ2-1
TGTGCCAGCAGTCGCTGGGGGACTAGCGGGGGGGAGCGGTACAATGAGCAGTTCTTC
CASSRWGTSGGERYNEQFF
>TRBD1|15|TRBV6-6|few|TRBJ2-1
TGTGCCAGCACCCCCCTGGGACAGGGTTACAATGAGCAGTTCTTC
CASTPLGQGYNEQFF
>NA|15|TRBV5-1|few|TRBJ1-3
TGCGCCAGCAGCTTGAACAGAGCTATTGGAAACACCATATATTTT
CASSLNRAIGNTIYF
>NA|14|TRBV5-1|NA|TRBJ2-7
TGCGCCAGCAGCTTGTCGAGTCGGCCCTACGAGCAGTACTTC
CASSLSSRPYEQYF
>TRBD1|15|TRBV5-4|few|TRBJ1-1
TGTGCCAGCAGCGGACCGGGACAGGTGAACACTGAAGCTTTCTTT
CASSGPGQVNTEAFF
>TRBD1|19|TRBV6-1|NA|TRBJ1-5
TGTGCCAGCAGTATTTCCGGGACAGGGGGCCGCAGTGGGCATCAGCCCCAGCATTTT
CASSISGTGGRSGHQPQHF
>TRBD2|13|TRBV7-9|NA|TRBJ2-1
TGTGCCAGCAGCTTAGTGGCTAGCGGCGAGCAGTTCTTC
CASSLVASGEQFF
>TRBD1|19|TRBV11-2|NA|TRBJ1-3
TGTGCCAGCAGATCCCCCCGACAGGGCTACGTCGAATCTGGAAACACCATATATTTT
CASRSPRQGYVESGNTIYF
>NA|14|TRBV7-6|NA|TRBJ2-7
TGTGCCAGCAGCCAAGCGGTCCAGTTCTACGAGCAGTACTTC
CASSQAVQFYEQYF
>TRBD2|15|TRBV24-1|NA|TRBJ2-5
TGTGCCACCAGTGCCACCAGCGGGAGCGGAGAGACCCAGTACTTC
CATSATSGSGETQYF
>TRBD1|15|TRBV9|few|TRBJ2-1
TGTGCCAGCAGCGTCAGGGGGACAGTATACAATGAGCAGTTCTTC
CASSVRGTVYNEQFF
>NA|15|TRBV6-1|few|TRBJ2-1
TGTGCCAGCAGTGAATTAGCGGCCTCCTACAATGAGCAGTTCTTC
CASSELAASYNEQFF
>NA|15|TRBV27|many|TRBJ2-2
TGTGCCAGCAGTTCACCCCCGACCGAGACCGGGGAGCTGTTTTTT
CASSSPPTETGELFF
>TRBD1|16|TRBV5-1|NA|TRBJ2-1
TGCGCCAGCAGCGGAACCGGGACAGGGGAACACAATGAGCAGTTCTTC
CASSGTGTGEHNEQFF
>TRBD2|16|TRBV20-1|NA|TRBJ2-1
TGCAGTGCTAGAGCCCTAGCGGGGATGGGGTGGGATGAGCAGTTCTTC
CSARALAGMGWDEQFF
>NA|14|TRBV27|NA|TRBJ2-5
TGTGCCAGCAGTAAAACAGGGAACCAAGAGACCCAGTACTTC
CASSKTGNQETQYF
>TRBD1|14|TRBV6-5|NA|TRBJ2-7
TGTGCCAGCCGCGACAGGGGGTATACCTACGAGCAGTACTTC
CASRDRGYTYEQYF
>NA|16|TRBV6-6|NA|TRBJ2-3
TGTGCCAGCAGCCGTATAACTAGACCCGTTATGGATACGCAGTATTTT
CASSRITRPVMDTQYF
>NA|15|TRBV7-9|NA|TRBJ2-2
TGTGCCAGCAGCCATAGCGTACCGAACACCGGGGAGCTGTTTTTT
CASSHSVPNTGELFF
>NA|16|TRBV25-1|few|TRBJ2-4
TGTGCCAGCAGTGAAGCAGGGCCGCCTGCCAAAAACATTCAGTACTTC
CASSEAGPPAKNIQYF
>NA|14|TRBV10-3|few|TRBJ1-1
TGTGCCATCAGTGAGTCGACAGCCGCCGGGTGGGCTTTCTTT
CAISESTAAGWAFF
>NA|16|TRBV19|NA|TRBJ1-5
TGTGCCAGTAGTATAACCGTGACACTTAGCAATCAGCCCCAGCATTTT
CASSITVTLSNQPQHF
>TRBD2|15|TRBV7-9|few|TRBJ2-7
TGTGCCAGCAGACCTCGGACTAGCGGGAGTTACGAGCAGTACTTC
CASRPRTSGSYEQYF
>TRBD1|15|TRBV12-3/TRBV12-4|few|TRBJ1-1
TGTGCCAGCAGCCTCACAGGGGGCGCGGGCACTGAAGCTTTCTTT
CASSLTGGAGTEAFF
>NA|15|TRBV7-7|few|TRBJ2-2
TGTGCTAGCAGCTTAGGGGTAGGCGGCCTCGGGGAGCTGTTTTTT
CASSLGVGGLGELFF
>TRBD1|15|TRBV7-2|few|TRBJ2-5
TGTGCCAGCAGCTATAGGACAGGGAAAGAAGAGACCCAGTACTTC
CASSYRTGKEETQYF
>TRBD1|16|TRBV7-3|NA|TRBJ2-2
TGTGCCAGCAGCTTAACCGGGGCAGGGGGCACCGGGGAGCTGTTTTTT
CASSLTGAGGTGELFF
>TRBD1|17|TRBV7-9|NA|TRBJ2-1
TGTGCCAGCAGCATCCTAGCCGACAGGGTTAGATCGGGTGAGCAGTTCTTC
CASSILADRVRSGEQFF
>NA|13|TRBV2|NA|TRBJ2-7
TGTGCCAGCAGTACAGGGAACTACTACGAGCAGTACTTC
CASSTGNYYEQYF
>NA|16|TRBV28|NA|TRBJ1-4
TGTGCCAGCAGTTTATCCGACCCCCGACAGAGTTTAAAACTGTTTTTT
CASSLSDPRQSLKLFF
>TRBD2|16|TRBV7-2|NA|TRBJ2-7
TGTGCCACCTCTCCCCAGCGGGGGGCCCGCGCATACGAGCAGTACTTC
CATSPQRGARAYEQYF
>NA|17|TRBV27|NA|TRBJ1-4
TGTGCCAGCAGTAAAACCTCGGGGCCCCTCTTAAATGAAAAACTGTTTTTT
CASSKTSGPLLNEKLFF
>NA|14|TRBV28|NA|TRBJ1-1
TGTGCCAGCAGTTTGATCAGGGAGAACACTGAAGCTTTCTTT
CASSLIRENTEAFF
>NA|13|TRBV2|many|TRBJ1-5
TGTGCCAGCAGTACCGGGAGCCATCAGCCCCAGCATTTT
CASSTGSHQPQHF
>NA|13|TRBV4-1|NA|TRBJ1-2
TGCGCCAGCAGGGCAGGGCAGGTGGATGGCTACACCTTC
CASRAGQVDGYTF
>TRBD2|17|TRBV5-4|NA|TRBJ2-5
TGTGCCAGCAGCTCCAAGCGGGGGGGCCGGTCGGAGGAGACCCAGTACTTC
CASSSKRGGRSEETQYF
>NA|13|TRBV5-6|NA|TRBJ1-5
TGTGCCAGCAGCTCCGTTGGGGGGGGGCCCCAGCATTTT
CASSSVGGGPQHF
>TRBD1|15|TRBV11-2|NA|TRBJ1-2
TGTGCCAGCAGCCGATTGTTTCAGGGGGACTATGGCTACACCTTC
CASSRLFQGDYGYTF
>NA|12|TRBV7-2|many|TRBJ1-5
TGTGCCAGCAGCTTAAGGCGCCAGCCCCAGCATTTT
CASSLRRQPQHF